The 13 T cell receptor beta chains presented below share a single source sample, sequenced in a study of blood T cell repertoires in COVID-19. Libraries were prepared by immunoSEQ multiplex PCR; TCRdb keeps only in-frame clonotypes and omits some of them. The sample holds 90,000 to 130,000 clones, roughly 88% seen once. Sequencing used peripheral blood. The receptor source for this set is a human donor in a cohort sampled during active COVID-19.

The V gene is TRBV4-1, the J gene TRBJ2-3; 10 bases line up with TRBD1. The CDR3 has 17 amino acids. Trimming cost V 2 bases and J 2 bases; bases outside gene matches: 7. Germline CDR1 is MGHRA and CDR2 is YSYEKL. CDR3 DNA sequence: TGCGCCAGCAGCCAACTCCGGGACAGGGGAGACACAGATACGCAGTATTTT. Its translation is CASSQLRDRGDTDTQYF.

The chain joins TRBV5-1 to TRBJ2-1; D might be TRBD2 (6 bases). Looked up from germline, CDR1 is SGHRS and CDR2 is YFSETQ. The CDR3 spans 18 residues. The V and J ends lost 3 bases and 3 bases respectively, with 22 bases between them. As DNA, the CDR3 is TGCGCCAGCAGCTCGGAAGGGAAAAATAGCGGTTTCTACAATGAGCAGTTCTTC. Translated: CASSSEGKNSGFYNEQFF.

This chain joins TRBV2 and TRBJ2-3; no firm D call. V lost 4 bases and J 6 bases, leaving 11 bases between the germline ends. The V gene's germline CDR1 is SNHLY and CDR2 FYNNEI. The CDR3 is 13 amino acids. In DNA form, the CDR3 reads TGTGCCAGCAGTGGGTCTTTCAGGGATACGCAGTATTTT. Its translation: CASSGSFRDTQYF.

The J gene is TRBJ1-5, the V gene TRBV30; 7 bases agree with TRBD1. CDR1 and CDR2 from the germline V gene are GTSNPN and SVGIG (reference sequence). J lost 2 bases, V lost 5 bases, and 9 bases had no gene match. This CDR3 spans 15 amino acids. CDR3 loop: CAWGAGTVGNQPQHF. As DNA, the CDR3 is TGTGCCTGGGGTGCCGGGACAGTCGGCAATCAGCCCCAGCATTTT.

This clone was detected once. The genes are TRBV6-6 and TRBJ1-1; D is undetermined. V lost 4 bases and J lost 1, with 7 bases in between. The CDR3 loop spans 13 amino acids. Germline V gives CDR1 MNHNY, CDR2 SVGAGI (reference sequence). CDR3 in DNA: TGTGCCAGCAGTTCAGTCCCGAACACTGAAGCTTTCTTT. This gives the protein CASSSVPNTEAFF.

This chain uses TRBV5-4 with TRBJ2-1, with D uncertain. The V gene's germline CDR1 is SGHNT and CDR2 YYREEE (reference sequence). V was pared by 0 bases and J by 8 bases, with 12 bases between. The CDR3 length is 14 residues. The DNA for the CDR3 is TGTGCCAGCAGCTTGGCCTTTCGGGTCGATGAGCAGTTCTTC. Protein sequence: CASSLAFRVDEQFF.

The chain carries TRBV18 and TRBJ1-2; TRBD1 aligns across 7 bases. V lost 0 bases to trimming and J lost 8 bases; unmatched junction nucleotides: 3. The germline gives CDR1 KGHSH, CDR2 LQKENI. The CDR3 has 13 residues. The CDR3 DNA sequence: TGTGCCAGCTCACCACCCGACAGGGCGGGCTACACCTTC. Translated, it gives CASSPPDRAGYTF.

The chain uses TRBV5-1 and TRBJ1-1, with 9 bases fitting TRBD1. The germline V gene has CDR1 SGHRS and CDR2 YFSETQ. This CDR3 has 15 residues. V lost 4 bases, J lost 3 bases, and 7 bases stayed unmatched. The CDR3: CASSETGGAYTEAFF. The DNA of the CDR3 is TGCGCCAGCAGCGAAACAGGGGGCGCCTACACTGAAGCTTTCTTT. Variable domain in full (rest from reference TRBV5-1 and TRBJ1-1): KAGVTQTPRYLIKTRGQQVTLSCSPISGHRSVSWYQQTPGQGLQFLFEYFSETQRNKGNFPGRFSGRQFSNSRSEMNVSTLELGDSALYLCASSETGGAYTEAFFGQGTRLTVV.

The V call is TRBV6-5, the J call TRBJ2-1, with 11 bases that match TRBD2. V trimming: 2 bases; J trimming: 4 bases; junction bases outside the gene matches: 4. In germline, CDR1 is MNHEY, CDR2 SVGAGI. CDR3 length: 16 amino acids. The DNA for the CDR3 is TGTGCCAGCAGTTACGGTAGCGGGGGGGGTTACAATGAGCAGTTCTTC. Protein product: CASSYGSGGGYNEQFF.

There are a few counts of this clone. The CDR3 loop reads CASSQRAPHPGGQKPTYEQYF. CDR3 nucleotides: TGTGCCAGCAGCCAAAGAGCCCCCCATCCCGGGGGACAGAAGCCGACCTACGAGCAGTACTTC. The rearrangement links TRBV14 to TRBJ2-7; possibly TRBD1 for D (7 bases). Trimming took off 2 bases at V and 2 bases at J, with 31 bases between the two ends. This CDR3 comprises 21 residues. Germline assignment: CDR1 SGHDN and CDR2 FVKESK.

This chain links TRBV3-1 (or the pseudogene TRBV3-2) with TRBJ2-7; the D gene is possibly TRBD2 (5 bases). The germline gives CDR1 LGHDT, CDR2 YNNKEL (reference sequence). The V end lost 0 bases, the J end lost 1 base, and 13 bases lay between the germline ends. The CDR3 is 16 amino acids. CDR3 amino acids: CASSQEVASPSYEQYF. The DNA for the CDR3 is TGTGCCAGCAGCCAAGAAGTAGCGTCGCCATCCTACGAGCAGTACTTC.

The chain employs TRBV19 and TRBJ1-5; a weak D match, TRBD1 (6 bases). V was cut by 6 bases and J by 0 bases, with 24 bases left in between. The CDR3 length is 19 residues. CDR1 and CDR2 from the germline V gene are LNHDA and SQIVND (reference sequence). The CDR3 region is CASSPRGIGRADSNQPQHF. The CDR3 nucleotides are TGTGCCAGTAGCCCGAGGGGGATCGGACGGGCGGATAGCAATCAGCCCCAGCATTTT.

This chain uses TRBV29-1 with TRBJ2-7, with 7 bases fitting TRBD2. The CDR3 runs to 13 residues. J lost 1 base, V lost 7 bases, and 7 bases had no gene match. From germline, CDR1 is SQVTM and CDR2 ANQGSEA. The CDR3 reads CSARRAGSYEQYF. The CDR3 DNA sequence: TGCAGCGCCCGTCGAGCGGGATCCTACGAGCAGTACTTC.